The 26 T cell receptor beta chains below come from one sample, sequenced in a study of blood T cell repertoires in COVID-19 (dated by TCRdb to the early 2020s). The receptor library was made with the immunoSEQ multiplex PCR assay. Entries here come from immuneACCESS through TCRdb and include only in-frame sequences with V and J called. Some clones fail to appear in such tables; in the studies checked, an unresolved V gene covers under half of the shortfall, and the cause of the remainder is unknown. Counted in this sample were some 380,000 clones; 88% of them appeared once. The ten largest clones capture approximately 2.1% of the sample. The sequenced sample was PBMCs or T cells enriched from blood (not recorded which). The source is a woman aged 35 to 49 with acute COVID-19.

The chain employs TRBV12-3 or TRBV12-4 and TRBJ1-1; weak D call: TRBD1 (5 bases). V lost 6 bases, J lost 3 bases, and 11 bases lay in between. The CDR3 consists of 13 residues. This chain's CDR3 is CASSGNRYTEAFF. The CDR3 nucleotides are TGTGCCAGCAGCGGTAACAGGTACACTGAAGCTTTCTTT.

This sequence joins TRBV21-1 and TRBJ2-2; the table's D call TRBD1 went unverified against the DNA. TRBV21-1 counts as a pseudogene. The CDR3 runs 18 residues. DNA of the CDR3: TGTGCCAGCAGCAAAGCCTCTGTGACAGGGGGTCCCACCGGGGAGCTGTTTTTT. Its protein product is CASSKASVTGGPTGELFF.

In its sample, this clone was seen a few times. V is TRBV25-1 and J is TRBJ1-4; 7 bases agree with TRBD1. V was clipped by 4 bases and J by 8 bases; unmatched bases: 4. The CDR3 sequence is 13 residues long. Germline V gene lookup returns CDR1 MGHDK and CDR2 SYGVNS. CDR3 in DNA: TGTGCCAGCAGTGTTAACAGGGGAGAAAAACTGTTTTTT. It encodes CASSVNRGEKLFF.

The V and J genes are TRBV6-5 and TRBJ2-5; TRBD1 might be the D (7 bases). With 6 bases removed from V and 3 bases from J, the gap between germline ends came to 17 bases. The CDR3 loop spans 15 amino acids. Looked up from germline, CDR1 is MNHEY and CDR2 is SVGAGI. The chain's CDR3 is CASRGRRGLKETQYF. In DNA form, the CDR3 reads TGTGCCAGCAGGGGAAGGAGGGGGCTAAAAGAGACCCAGTACTTC.

The chain links TRBV4-1 to TRBJ1-5; D gene ambiguous. With 4 bases removed from V and 4 bases from J, the gap between germline ends came to 14 bases. The CDR3 has 15 residues. Germline values: CDR1 MGHRA, CDR2 YSYEKL. The CDR3 loop reads CASSRTGFLNQPQHF. For the CDR3, the DNA is TGCGCCAGCAGCCGGACGGGATTCTTGAATCAGCCCCAGCATTTT.

This sequence joins TRBV30 and TRBJ2-1, with TRBD1 identical over 12 bases. V was clipped by 3 bases and J by 9 bases; unmatched bases: 12. Germline CDR1 reads GTSNPN; CDR2 reads SVGIG (reference sequence). The CDR3 sequence is 16 residues long. CDR3 bases: TGTGCCTGGAGCCCTGGGACAGGGGGCCGGTTGCGTGAGCAGTTCTTC. It encodes CAWSPGTGGRLREQFF.

The V and J genes are TRBV19 and TRBJ2-1; 9 bases are a match to TRBD2. J gave up 13 bases and V 5 bases, and 6 bases lay outside the gene matches. This CDR3 region has 12 residues. Per germline, CDR1 LNHDA and CDR2 SQIVND (reference sequence). DNA of the CDR3: TGTGCCAGTAGTGGTACCGGGACTAGCCAGTTCTTC. It yields the protein CASSGTGTSQFF. Looking up the rest from reference TRBV19 and TRBJ2-1 gives the full variable domain: DGGITQSPKYLFRKEGQNVTLSCEQNLNHDAMYWYRQDPGQGLRLIYYSQIVNDFQKGDIAEGYSVSREKKESFPLTVTSAQKNPTAFYLCASSGTGTSQFFGPGTRLTVL.

This clone was seen a handful of times. The chain employs TRBV5-8 and TRBJ1-6; 10 positions agree with TRBD1. After removal of 4 bases from V and 3 bases from J, the junction contained 10 bases not matched to a gene. The CDR3 is made up of 18 amino acids. CDR1 is SGHTS, CDR2 YDEGEE, per germline. The CDR3 here is CASSPGQGRPNYNSPLHF. For the CDR3, the DNA is TGTGCCAGCAGCCCGGGACAGGGGCGCCCGAACTATAATTCACCCCTCCACTTT. The full variable domain, its missing parts supplied by reference TRBV5-8 and TRBJ1-6, is EAGVTQSPTHLIKTRGQQATLRCSPISGHTSVYWYQQALGLGLQFLLWYDEGEERNRGNFPPRFSGRQFPNYSSELNVNALELEDSALYLCASSPGQGRPNYNSPLHFGNGTRLTVT.

The chain carries TRBV5-8 and TRBJ2-4, with D uncertain. There are 13 residues in the CDR3. V was shortened by 0 bases and J by 13 bases, with 14 bases between the two germline ends. Germline V gene sequence: CDR1 SGHTS, CDR2 YDEGEE. The CDR3 region is CASSLVFGLRQYF. CDR3 nucleotides: TGTGCCAGCAGCTTGGTATTTGGTCTGAGACAGTACTTC.

The rearrangement links TRBV4-1 to TRBJ2-3; 9 bases fit TRBD1. CDR3 length: 16 amino acids. CDR1 and CDR2 from the germline V gene are MGHRA and YSYEKL. J lost 6 bases, V lost 2 bases, and 9 bases had no gene match. CDR3 in amino acids: CASSQTPGQGWDTQYF. The CDR3 DNA follows: TGCGCCAGCAGCCAAACGCCGGGACAGGGCTGGGATACGCAGTATTTT.

The J gene is TRBJ1-6, the V gene TRBV14; a possible D gene is TRBD1 (6 bases). V was clipped by 3 bases and J by 14 bases, with 17 bases between them. The CDR3 has 14 residues. The germline CDR1 and CDR2 sequences are SGHDN and FVKESK. The CDR3 nucleotides are TGTGCCAGCAGCCAGGTCGGGACATTCGGGACCCTCCACTTT. It codes for CASSQVGTFGTLHF.

The chain recombines TRBV27 with TRBJ2-1; 7 positions match TRBD1. This CDR3 is built from 13 residues. Trimming took 5 bases from V and 6 from J; bases not matched to a gene: 4. Germline V gives CDR1 MNHEY, CDR2 SMNVEV (reference sequence). CDR3 sequence reads: CASSIGTVNEQFF. In DNA form, the CDR3 reads TGTGCCAGCAGTATCGGGACAGTCAATGAGCAGTTCTTC.

This sequence joins TRBV19 and TRBJ2-7, with 12 bases lining up with TRBD1. Trimming removed 4 bases from V and 5 bases from J; junction bases left unmatched: 3. Germline V gene sequence: CDR1 LNHDA, CDR2 SQIVND (reference sequence). This CDR3 contains 14 residues. The CDR3 spells CASSTGTGGHEQYF. CDR3 coding DNA: TGTGCCAGTAGTACCGGGACAGGGGGCCACGAGCAGTACTTC.

This chain uses TRBV7-9 with TRBJ2-3, with D hard to call. The germline CDR1 and CDR2 sequences are SEHNR and FQNEAQ (reference sequence). The CDR3 is 11 amino acids. The ends were cut back, 5 bases at V and 4 bases at J, with 4 bases in the middle. CDR3 residues: CASSQSDTQYF. The CDR3 DNA sequence: TGTGCCAGCAGCCAATCAGATACGCAGTATTTT.

The genes are TRBV7-8 and TRBJ1-5; D not resolved. CDR3 length equals 14 residues. Trimming removed 6 bases at V and 2 bases at J, with 11 bases between. CDR1 and CDR2 from the germline V gene are SGHVS and FQNEAQ. CDR3 bases: TGTGCCAGCAGTCCTAATGGTGGCAATCAGCCCCAGCATTTT. As protein: CASSPNGGNQPQHF. The whole variable domain, remainder taken from reference TRBV7-8 and TRBJ1-5, is GAGVSQSPRYKVAKRGQDVALRCDPISGHVSLFWYQQALGQGPEFLTYFQNEAQLDKSGLPSDRFFAERPEGSVSTLKIQRTQQEDSAVYLCASSPNGGNQPQHFGDGTRLSIL.

The chain employs TRBV9 and TRBJ1-2; 10 bases agree with TRBD1. This CDR3 has 13 amino acids. V trimming: 4 bases; J trimming: 8 bases; junction bases outside the gene matches: 5. CDR1 is SGDLS and CDR2 is YYNGEE in the germline V gene. As DNA, the CDR3 is TGTGCCAGCAGCATCGGGACAGGGGTGGGCTACACCTTC. Translating it yields CASSIGTGVGYTF.

The CDR3: CASSFTGEFTGELFF. DNA of the CDR3: TGCGCCAGCAGCTTTACAGGGGAATTCACCGGGGAGCTGTTTTTT. The chain links TRBV5-1 to TRBJ2-2, with TRBD1 matching 7 bases. Germline CDR1 SGHRS, CDR2 YFSETQ. The CDR3 consists of 15 residues. The trim removed 2 bases at V and 4 bases at J, leaving 5 bases unmatched.

The J gene is TRBJ2-5, the V gene TRBV18; D is unclear. The CDR3 is made up of 14 amino acids. Trimming removed 8 bases at V and 4 bases at J, with 17 bases between. Germline V gene data show CDR1 as KGHSH and CDR2 as LQKENI. CDR3 amino acids: CASTTLHISETQYF. The CDR3 coding sequence is TGTGCCAGCACCACCCTTCACATTTCAGAGACCCAGTACTTC.

V usage is TRBV23-1 and J usage is TRBJ2-3; 11 bases match TRBD2. TRBV23-1 is an ORF, with its function uncertain. This CDR3 is 17 amino acids long. After removal of 0 bases from V and 4 bases from J, the junction contained 6 bases not matched to a gene. The CDR3 loop reads CASSQSRLAGLADTQYF. In nucleotides, the CDR3 is TGCGCCAGCAGTCAATCAAGACTAGCGGGGCTGGCAGATACGCAGTATTTT.

The genes are TRBV6-5 and TRBJ2-7, with TRBD1 matching over 8 bases. The V segment lost 4 bases and the J segment 6 bases; nucleotides outside the gene matches: 2. Germline CDR1 is MNHEY and CDR2 is SVGAGI. The CDR3 sequence is 12 residues long. The CDR3 DNA reads TGTGCCAGCAGTTTGACAGGGGCCGAGCAGTACTTC. It is translated as CASSLTGAEQYF.

The V gene is TRBV9, the J gene TRBJ2-5; the D gene is possibly TRBD2 (7 bases). Deletions cut 4 bases from V and 5 bases from J, with 18 bases between. Germline V gene lookup returns CDR1 SGDLS and CDR2 YYNGEE. This CDR3 is built from 15 residues. The CDR3 here is CASSKGGVPGETQYF. In nucleotides, the CDR3 is TGTGCCAGCAGCAAGGGGGGGGTTCCAGGCGAGACCCAGTACTTC.

The gene calls are TRBV5-1 and TRBJ2-2; D may be TRBD2 (6 bases). Per germline, CDR1 SGHRS and CDR2 YFSETQ. This CDR3 contains 16 residues. V was shortened by 4 bases and J by 5 bases, with 18 bases between the two germline ends. DNA for the CDR3: TGCGCCAGCAGCGATACCGGGACTCCGCAGACCGGGGAGCTGTTTTTT. It encodes CASSDTGTPQTGELFF.

The chain uses TRBV3-1 (or the pseudogene TRBV3-2) and TRBJ2-5; the match to TRBD1 covers 8 bases. The CDR3 length is 15 residues. Germline lookup yields CDR1 LGHDT and CDR2 YNNKEL (reference sequence). The ends lost 2 bases at V and 4 bases at J; junction bases unmatched: 6. The CDR3 reads CASSQQQGGRETQYF. CDR3 nucleotide sequence: TGTGCCAGCAGCCAACAACAGGGGGGAAGAGAGACCCAGTACTTC.

The chain uses TRBV6-5 and TRBJ2-1; 8 nucleotides line up with TRBD2. This CDR3 is 15 amino acids long. V lost 9 bases and J lost 6; bases outside the gene matches: 13. Germline CDR1 and CDR2: MNHEY and SVGAGI. Here the CDR3 reads CASKVSGGGINEQFF. The CDR3 DNA is TGTGCCAGTAAAGTGTCCGGGGGGGGAATCAATGAGCAGTTCTTC.

Points on this clone: Other DNA sequences in the sample encode the same CDR3. V gene TRBV7-9 combines with J gene TRBJ2-5; 9 nucleotides line up with TRBD2. Looked up from germline, CDR1 is SEHNR and CDR2 is FQNEAQ (reference sequence). CDR3 length: 14 amino acids. The V gene end was trimmed by 3 bases and the J gene end by 5 bases; junction bases not matched to a gene: 4. For the CDR3, the DNA is TGTGCCAGCAGCTTGGGACTAGCCCAGGAGACCCAGTACTTC. Encoded protein: CASSLGLAQETQYF. Full variable domain (outside the CDR3, taken from reference TRBV7-9 and TRBJ2-5): DTGVSQNPRHKITKRGQNVTFRCDPISEHNRLYWYRQTLGQGPEFLTYFQNEAQLEKSRLLSDRFSAERPKGSFSTLEIQRTEQGDSAMYLCASSLGLAQETQYFGPGTRLLVL.

This clone was recorded a few times. The genes are TRBV6-5 and TRBJ2-7; 7 nucleotides agree with TRBD1. This CDR3 has 15 residues. Germline loops: CDR1 MNHEY, CDR2 SVGAGI. The ends lost 2 bases at V and 2 bases at J; junction bases unmatched: 6. The CDR3 region is CASSYGTEVAYEQYF. For the CDR3, the DNA is TGTGCCAGCAGTTACGGGACAGAAGTAGCCTACGAGCAGTACTTC.